The rows below give T cell receptor beta chains drawn from one sample of a study of identical twins. Using its own MiXCR run on the 5' RACE reads, TCRdb lists one record per CDR3 protein. The sample lists hundreds of thousands of distinct CDR3 sequences; more than 6.5% were seen once. The sample was also linked to a second study, of yellow fever vaccine responses in identical twins.

The source material was PBMCs. These receptor sequences come from a woman between 18 and 29 years old in good health. CDR3s include the opening cysteine and the closing phenylalanine or tryptophan. Each record gives: D gene, J gene, clone size, V gene, CDR3 DNA, CDR3 protein. The D gene is left open where the match is weak. The listing skips clone size in some rows; elsewhere it reads once, few, many or a size class.

TRBD2 | TRBJ2-1 | many | TRBV12-3/TRBV12-4 | TGTGCCAGCAGTCTCTCCGGGACTAGAGTGTCGAGTGAGCAGTTCTTC | CASSLSGTRVSSEQFF
NA | TRBJ1-1 | NA | TRBV7-9 | TGTGCCAGCAGCTTTGGGGGATTCAACACTGAAGCTTTCTTT | CASSFGGFNTEAFF
NA | TRBJ2-7 | many | TRBV9 | TGTGCCAGCAGCGGAAGCGGTGGATACGAGCAGTACTTC | CASSGSGGYEQYF
TRBD1 | TRBJ2-2 | NA | TRBV14 | TGTGCCAGCAGCCAAGACAGGGGGCACACCGGGGAGCTGTTTTTT | CASSQDRGHTGELFF
NA | TRBJ1-4 | few | TRBV12-3/TRBV12-4 | TGTGCCAGCAGTTTAGGTCAGGCTAAACTGTTTTTT | CASSLGQAKLFF
TRBD1 | TRBJ1-2 | NA | TRBV5-1 | TGCGCCAGCAGCCGACAGGGTGAGGGCTACACCTTC | CASSRQGEGYTF
NA | TRBJ2-7 | NA | TRBV6-1 | TGTGCCAGCAGTCCAGGACACACAACGGGGTCCTACGAGCAGTACTTC | CASSPGHTTGSYEQYF
TRBD2 | TRBJ2-7 | few | TRBV7-9 | TGTGCCAGCAGCTTAGTTGCGGGGGGTGAAACCTACGAGCAGTACTTC | CASSLVAGGETYEQYF
NA | TRBJ2-3 | many | TRBV10-3 | TGTGCCATCAGTGAGTCTGTGGACACAGATACGCAGTATTTT | CAISESVDTDTQYF
NA | TRBJ1-3 | few | TRBV4-3 | TGCGCCAGCAGCCAGGATCATCCGGGACTTTCGAACACCATATATTTT | CASSQDHPGLSNTIYF